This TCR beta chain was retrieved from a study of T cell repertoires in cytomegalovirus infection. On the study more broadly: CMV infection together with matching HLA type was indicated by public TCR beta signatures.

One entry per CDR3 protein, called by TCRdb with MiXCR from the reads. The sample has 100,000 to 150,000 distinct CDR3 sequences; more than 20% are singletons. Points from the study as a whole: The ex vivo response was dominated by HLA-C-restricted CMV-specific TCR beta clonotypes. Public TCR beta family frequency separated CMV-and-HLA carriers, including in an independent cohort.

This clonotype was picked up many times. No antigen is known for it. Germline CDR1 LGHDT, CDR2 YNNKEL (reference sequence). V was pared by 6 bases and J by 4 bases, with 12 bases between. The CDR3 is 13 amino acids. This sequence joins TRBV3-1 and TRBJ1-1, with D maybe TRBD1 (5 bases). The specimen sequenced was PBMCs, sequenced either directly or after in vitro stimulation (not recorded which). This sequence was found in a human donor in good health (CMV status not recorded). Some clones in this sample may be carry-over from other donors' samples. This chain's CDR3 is CASSLTGGTEAFF. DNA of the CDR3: TGTGCCAGCAGTTTAACGGGGGGCACTGAAGCTTTCTTT.